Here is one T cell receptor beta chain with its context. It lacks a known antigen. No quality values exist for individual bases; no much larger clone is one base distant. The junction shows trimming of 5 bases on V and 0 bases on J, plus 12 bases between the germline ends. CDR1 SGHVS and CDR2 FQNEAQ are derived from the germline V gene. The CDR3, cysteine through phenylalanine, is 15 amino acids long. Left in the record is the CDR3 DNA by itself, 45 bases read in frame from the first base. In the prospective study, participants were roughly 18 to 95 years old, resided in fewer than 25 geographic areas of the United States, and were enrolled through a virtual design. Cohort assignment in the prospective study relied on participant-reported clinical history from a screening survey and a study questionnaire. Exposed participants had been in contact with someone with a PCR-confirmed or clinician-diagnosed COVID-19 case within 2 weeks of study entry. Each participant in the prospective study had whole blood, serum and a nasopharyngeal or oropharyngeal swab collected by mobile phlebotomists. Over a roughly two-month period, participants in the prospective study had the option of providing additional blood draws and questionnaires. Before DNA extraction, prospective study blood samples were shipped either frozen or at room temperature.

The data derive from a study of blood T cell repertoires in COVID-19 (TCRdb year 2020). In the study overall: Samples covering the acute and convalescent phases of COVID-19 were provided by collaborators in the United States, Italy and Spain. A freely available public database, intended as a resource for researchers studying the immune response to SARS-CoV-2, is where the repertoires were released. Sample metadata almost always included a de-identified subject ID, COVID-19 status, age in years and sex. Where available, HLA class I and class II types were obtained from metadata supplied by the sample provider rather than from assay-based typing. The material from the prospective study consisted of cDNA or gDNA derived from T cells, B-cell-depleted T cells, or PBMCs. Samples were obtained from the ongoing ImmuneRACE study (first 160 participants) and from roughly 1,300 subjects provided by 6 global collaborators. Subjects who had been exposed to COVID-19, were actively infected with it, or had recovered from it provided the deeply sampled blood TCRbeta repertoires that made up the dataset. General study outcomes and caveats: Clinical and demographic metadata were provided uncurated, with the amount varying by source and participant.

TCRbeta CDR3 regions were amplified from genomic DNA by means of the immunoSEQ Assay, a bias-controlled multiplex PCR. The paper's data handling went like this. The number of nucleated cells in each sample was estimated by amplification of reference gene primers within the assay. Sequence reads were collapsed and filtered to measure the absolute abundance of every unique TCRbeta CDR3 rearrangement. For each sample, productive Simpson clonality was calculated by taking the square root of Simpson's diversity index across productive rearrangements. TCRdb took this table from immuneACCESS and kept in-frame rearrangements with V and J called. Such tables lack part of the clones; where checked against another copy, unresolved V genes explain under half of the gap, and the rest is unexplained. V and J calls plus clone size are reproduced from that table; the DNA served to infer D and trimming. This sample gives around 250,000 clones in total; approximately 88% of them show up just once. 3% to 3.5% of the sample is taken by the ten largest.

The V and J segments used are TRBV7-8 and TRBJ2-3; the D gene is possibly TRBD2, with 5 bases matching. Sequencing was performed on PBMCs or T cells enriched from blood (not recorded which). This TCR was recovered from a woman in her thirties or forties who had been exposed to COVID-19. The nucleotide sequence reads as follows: TGTGCCAGCAGCGTAGGACGAGGGAGCACAGATACGCAGTATTTT. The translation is CASSVGRGSTDTQYF.